The sequence of this T cell receptor (beta chain) was determined in a study of T-cell memory formation after mild COVID-19 (dated by TCRdb to about 2021). About the full investigation: TCR sequence clusters from the two donors were found to be largely donor specific. T-cell clones expanding and contracting after mild COVID-19 in a couple of donors were tracked by longitudinal TCRalpha and TCRbeta repertoire sequencing. The cohort was made up of two young adult volunteers, one female and one male, who were previously healthy. Results and caveats for the whole study, not just this receptor: The study covered only a couple of mild cases, and larger cohorts including severe cases with pre-infection samples were considered necessary. Balanced CD4/CD8 phenotypes were observed for clones contracting from day 15 to 85, whereas a bias towards CD4+ was observed for a second wave of clones expanding from day 15 to 37. Whether the second-wave clones peaking on day 37 were SARS-CoV-2 specific was not confirmed. Contracting CD4+ clones appeared mostly in the CM and EM memory subsets, whereas CD8+ clones were enriched in EMRA. Some responding clones were found in pre-infection memory, which suggests that pre-existing cross-reactive memory T cells took part in the SARS-CoV-2 response.

Note on this clonotype: This clone's antigen is unknown. No qualities accompany the bases; no much larger clone lies one base away.

The germline V gene gives CDR1 as MRHNA and CDR2 as SNTAGT. From the cysteine through the phenylalanine, the CDR3 covers 14 amino acids. The entry retains the CDR3 DNA only, 42 bases that are in frame from base 1. Trimming costs V 6 bases and J 7 bases, and their ends lie 16 bases apart. PBMCs were isolated by Ficoll-Paque density gradient centrifugation. Reads for this sample came from an Illumina NovaSeq 6000. TCRalpha and TCRbeta cDNA libraries were constructed by 5'RACE with constant-segment primers, with sample barcodes and unique molecular identifiers being introduced. Trizol reagent was used to extract RNA from every sample. Amplification of the libraries took two PCR steps, and the second step added a second sample barcode plus Illumina TruSeq adapters. Sequencing of the libraries was done on an Illumina NovaSeq, producing 2 x 150 bp paired-end reads. In the source study's methods: With migec v1.2.7, reads were demultiplexed and then collapsed into UMI-guided consensus sequences. With mixcr v2.1.11, UMI consensuses were aligned to TRA and TRB V and J templates and assembled into clonotypes. Expanded or contracted clonotypes were those called significant by both edgeR and NoisET, with noise models trained on biological replicates. For edgeR calls, a false discovery rate-adjusted p below 0.01 and a log2 fold-change threshold of 1 were applied. As an exploratory analysis of dynamics, max-normalized trajectories of the 1000 most abundant clonotypes were examined by PCA with hierarchical clustering. The CD4 or CD8 phenotype of responding clones was assigned using the separately sequenced CD4+ and CD8+ repertoires. TCRdb passed the public sequencing reads through fastp at Q25 and MiXCR, retaining productive beta sequences. Every entry covers one CDR3 protein and lists the most common genes and DNA from its rows. TCRdb, not the original authors, processed these V and J calls. The sample has tens of thousands of distinct CDR3 sequences on record, about 15% of them singletons. Approximately 39% of the sample is held by the ten biggest clonotypes.

This TCR came from a man between 18 and 35 years old who had mild COVID-19 (a few samples of this study predate the infection). The sample titles of this study are shuffled in the database, so cell type and time point are left out; the donor was told from shared clones. The sample taken for sequencing was PBMCs or a T cell subset sorted from them (not recorded which). The rearranged chain carries TRBV6-4 and TRBJ2-1, with TRBD1 perhaps the D gene, on 8 matching bases. The DNA sequence reads TGTGCCAGCAGCCAGACAGGGGAGGGAAATGAGCAGTTCTTC. Its amino acids are CASSQTGEGNEQFF.